This T cell receptor (beta chain) came from a study of T cell changes during pregnancy in multiple sclerosis. The table lists this clone with a few counts. CDR3 size: 16 residues. Germline V lookup: CDR1 SGHTA, CDR2 FQGNSA. The V end was cut by 2 bases, the J end by 6 bases, with 16 bases between. The table came from immunoSEQ multiplex PCR; TCRdb's copy has only in-frame clones and leaves some out. This sample carries approximately 70,000 clones, about 90% of them seen once, and the ten largest clones take more than 1.2%. The specimen comprised peripheral blood, sampled after pregnancy. This sequence was found in a female donor with multiple sclerosis, enrolled in a pregnancy study. The chain carries TRBV7-2 and TRBJ2-2; D is possibly TRBD2 (6 bases). CDR3 in amino acids: CASSLMARENAGELFF. For the CDR3, the DNA is TGTGCCAGCAGCTTAATGGCCCGGGAGAATGCCGGGGAGCTGTTTTTT.